This T cell receptor (beta chain) was identified during a study of blood T cell repertoires in COVID-19 (dated by TCRdb to the early 2020s). Context from the whole study: The collaborator samples originated in the United States, Italy and Spain and spanned the acute and convalescent phases of COVID-19. HLA class I and class II types, where available, came from metadata supplied by the sample provider rather than from assay-based typing. A freely available public database, intended as a resource for researchers studying the immune response to SARS-CoV-2, is where the repertoires were released. Nearly every sample came with metadata listing a de-identified subject ID, COVID-19 status, age in years and sex. The samples were drawn from two sources: the first 160 participants of the ongoing ImmuneRACE study, and 1,000 to 1,500 subjects contributed by 6 global collaborators. The prospective study material was composed of cDNA or gDNA derived from T cells, B-cell-depleted T cells, or PBMCs. The dataset comprised deeply sampled blood TCRbeta repertoires from subjects exposed to, actively infected with, or recovered from COVID-19.

Another Seattle source contributed samples from volunteer blood donors who had recovered from COVID-19. Each collaborating institution followed its own protocols to collect whole blood in K2EDTA tubes. For TCRbeta analysis, collaborators shipped samples as frozen whole blood, isolated PBMCs, or DNA extracted from either of those sample types. TCRbeta CDR3 regions were amplified from genomic DNA by means of the immunoSEQ Assay, a bias-controlled multiplex PCR. As for the original processing: Nucleated cell counts per sample were estimated from amplification of reference gene primers within the assay. To quantify the absolute abundance of each unique TCRbeta CDR3 rearrangement, sequence reads were collapsed and filtered. For each sample, productive Simpson clonality was calculated by taking the square root of Simpson's diversity index across productive rearrangements. TCRdb took over this immuneACCESS table, retaining in-frame rearrangements with V and J assigned. Such tables are incomplete; in checked studies, under half of the missing clones stem from an unresolved V gene, and the remainder is unexplained. V, J and clone size reflect that table, while D and trimming were determined from the DNA. The table for this sample lists about 160,000 clones; approximately 86% of them were counted only once. The ten most abundant clones make up about 3.9% of the sample.

As for this clone: The target of this receptor is not known. Base qualities are not provided; no much larger clone lies one nucleotide away.

Overall study results and their limits: The amount of clinical and demographic metadata varied by source and participant and was provided uncurated.

The receptor was derived from a woman in her fifties or sixties who had recovered from COVID-19. Sequenced input: peripheral blood.

The CDR3 protein sequence reads: CASSSIAGDPNTGELFF. The DNA reads as follows: TGTGCCAGCAGCTCCATAGCGGGGGACCCCAACACCGGGGAGCTGTTTTTT. The receptor chain draws on TRBV7-9 and TRBJ2-2, and TRBD2 aligns with 9 junction nucleotides. Inclusive of the bounding cysteine and phenylalanine, the CDR3 is 17 residues long. Only the CDR3 part of the read is kept: 51 bases, read in frame from the first base. Here V drops 4 bases and J drops 2 bases, and the junction holds 8 bases not matched to any gene. Taken from the germline V gene (reference sequence), the CDR1 and CDR2 loops are SEHNR and FQNEAQ.